Sequencing of this T cell receptor beta chain was carried out in a study of blood T cell repertoires in COVID-19. Overall study context: PBMCs, B-cell-depleted T cells, or T cells provided the cDNA or gDNA that made up the material.

The J segment lost 14 bases and the V segment lost 3 bases, leaving 8 bases of the junction unmatched. The CDR3 has 14 residues. Germline V CDR1 and CDR2: LNHDA, SQIVND (reference sequence). Self-reported history from a screening survey and questionnaire set each donor's cohort. Two negative PCRs, clearance, or symptom resolution had been documented for recovered Cohort 3 donors. Under the authors' procedure: Reference gene primer amplification in the assay estimated nucleated cell counts. TCRdb keeps only in-frame clones here, not all; method: immunoSEQ multiplex PCR. The V and J calls and the clone size are those of that table, but D and trimming were determined from the DNA. The sample holds 200,000 to 250,000 clones; approximately 80% are singletons and the top ten take approximately 2%.

V and J are TRBV19 and TRBJ1-6; 9 bases are a match to TRBD1. The receptor's source is a man in his 60s who had recovered from COVID-19. Sequenced sample: PBMCs or T cells enriched from blood (not recorded which). The CDR3 is CASSISLQGASLHF. The CDR3 nucleotides read TGTGCCAGTAGTATCTCTCTACAGGGGGCATCCCTCCACTTT.